This T cell receptor (beta chain) came from a study of patients and donors after allogeneic stem cell transplantation. Trimming pared 4 bases from V and 0 bases from J, leaving 10 bases between. The CDR3 totals 15 residues. Germline assignment: CDR1 MDHEN and CDR2 SYDVKM. A single record per CDR3 protein comes from TCRdb applying MiXCR to the RT-PCR reads. The repertoire includes about 110,000 distinct CDR3 sequences, 35% of them detected once, and approximately 30% sits in the top ten. Source material: blood, either unsorted or a sorted T cell fraction (not recorded which). The receptor comes from a human donor who was either an allogeneic HSCT recipient or a stem cell or donor lymphocyte infusion donor (not recorded which). It is not recorded whose cells these are; they may come from a transplant donor. The V and J genes are TRBV28 and TRBJ2-4; the D is unclear. The CDR3 here is CASSSVSLAKNIQYF. DNA for the CDR3: TGTGCCAGCAGTTCTGTCTCCCTAGCCAAAAACATTCAGTACTTC.